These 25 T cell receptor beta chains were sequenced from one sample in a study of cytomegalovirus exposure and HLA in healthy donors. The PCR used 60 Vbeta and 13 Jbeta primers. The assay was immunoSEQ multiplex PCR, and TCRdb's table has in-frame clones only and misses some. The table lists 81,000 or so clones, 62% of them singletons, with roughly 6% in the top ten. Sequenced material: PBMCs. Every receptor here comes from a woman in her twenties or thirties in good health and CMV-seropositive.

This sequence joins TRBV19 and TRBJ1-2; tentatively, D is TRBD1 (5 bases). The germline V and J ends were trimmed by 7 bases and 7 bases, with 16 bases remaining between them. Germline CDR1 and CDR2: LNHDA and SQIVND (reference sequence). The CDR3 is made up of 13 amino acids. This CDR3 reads CASKAGPTSGYTF. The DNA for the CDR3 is TGTGCCAGTAAGGCAGGGCCTACCTCTGGCTACACCTTC.

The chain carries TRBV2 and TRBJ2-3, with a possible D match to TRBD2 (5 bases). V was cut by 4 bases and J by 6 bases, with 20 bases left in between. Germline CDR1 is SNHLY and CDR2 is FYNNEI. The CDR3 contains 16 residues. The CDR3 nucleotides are TGTGCCAGCAGTGGACGAGAGGGAGCGTCTATCGATACGCAGTATTTT. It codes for CASSGREGASIDTQYF.

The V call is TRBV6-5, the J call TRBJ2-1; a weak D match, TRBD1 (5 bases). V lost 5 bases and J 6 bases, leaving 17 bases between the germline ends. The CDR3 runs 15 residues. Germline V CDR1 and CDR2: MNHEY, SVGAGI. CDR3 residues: CASSLTQAAFNEQFF. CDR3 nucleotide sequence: TGTGCCAGCAGTCTAACACAGGCGGCATTCAATGAGCAGTTCTTC.

The CDR3 sequence: CASSLFVGETSGSYGYTF. In DNA, the CDR3 is TGTGCCAGCAGTTTATTCGTCGGGGAAACATCGGGGAGCTATGGCTACACCTTC. The rearrangement links TRBV27 to TRBJ1-2; D uncertain. CDR3 length: 18 residues. V lost 1 base and J 4 bases, leaving 22 bases between the germline ends. Per the germline V gene, CDR1 is MNHEY and CDR2 is SMNVEV (reference sequence).

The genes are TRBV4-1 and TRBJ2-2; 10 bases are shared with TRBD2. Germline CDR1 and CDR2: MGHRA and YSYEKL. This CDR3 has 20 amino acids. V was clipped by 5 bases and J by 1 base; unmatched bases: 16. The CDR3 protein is CASSFRRGTSEALNTGELFF. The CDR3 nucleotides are TGCGCCAGCAGCTTTCGACGGGGGACTAGCGAGGCCCTGAACACCGGGGAGCTGTTTTTT.

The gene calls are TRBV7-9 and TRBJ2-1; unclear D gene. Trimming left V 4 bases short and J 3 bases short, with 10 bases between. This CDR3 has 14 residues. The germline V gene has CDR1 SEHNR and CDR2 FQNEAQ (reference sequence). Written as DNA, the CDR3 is TGTGCCAGCAGCTCCGTCTTACTCTACAATGAGCAGTTCTTC. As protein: CASSSVLLYNEQFF.

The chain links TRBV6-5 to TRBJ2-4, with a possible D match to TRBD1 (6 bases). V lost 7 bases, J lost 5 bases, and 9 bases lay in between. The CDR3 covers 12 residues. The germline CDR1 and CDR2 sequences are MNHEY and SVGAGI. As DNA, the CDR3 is TGTGCCAGCAAAGGACAGCAAAACATTCAGTACTTC. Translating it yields CASKGQQNIQYF.

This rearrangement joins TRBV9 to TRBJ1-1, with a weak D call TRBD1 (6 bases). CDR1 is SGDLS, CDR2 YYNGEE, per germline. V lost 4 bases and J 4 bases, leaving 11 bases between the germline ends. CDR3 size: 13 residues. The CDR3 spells CASSTGQFTEAFF. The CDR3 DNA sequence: TGTGCCAGCAGCACTGGACAGTTCACTGAAGCTTTCTTT.

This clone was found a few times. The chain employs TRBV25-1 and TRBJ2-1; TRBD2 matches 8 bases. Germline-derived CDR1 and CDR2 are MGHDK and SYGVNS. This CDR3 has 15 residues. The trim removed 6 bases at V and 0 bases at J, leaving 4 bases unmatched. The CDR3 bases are TGTGCCAGCAGGTCAGCGGGGGCCTCCTACAATGAGCAGTTCTTC. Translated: CASRSAGASYNEQFF.

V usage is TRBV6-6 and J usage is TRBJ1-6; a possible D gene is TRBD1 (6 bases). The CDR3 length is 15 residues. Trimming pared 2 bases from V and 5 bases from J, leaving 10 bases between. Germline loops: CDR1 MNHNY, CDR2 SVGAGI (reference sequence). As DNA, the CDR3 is TGTGCCAGCAGTTACCGTGGACAGAATAATTCACCCCTCCACTTT. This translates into CASSYRGQNNSPLHF.

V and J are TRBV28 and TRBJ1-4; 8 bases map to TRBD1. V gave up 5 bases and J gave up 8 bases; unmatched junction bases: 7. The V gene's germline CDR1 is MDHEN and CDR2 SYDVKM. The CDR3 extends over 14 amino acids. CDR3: CASSIRGRDEKLFF. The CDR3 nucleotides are TGTGCCAGCAGTATCAGGGGGCGGGACGAAAAACTGTTTTTT. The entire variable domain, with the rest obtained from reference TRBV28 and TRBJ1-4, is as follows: DVKVTQSSRYLVKRTGEKVFLECVQDMDHENMFWYRQDPGLGLRLIYFSYDVKMKEKGDIPEGYSVSREKKERFSLILESASTNQTSMYLCASSIRGRDEKLFFGSGTQLSVL.

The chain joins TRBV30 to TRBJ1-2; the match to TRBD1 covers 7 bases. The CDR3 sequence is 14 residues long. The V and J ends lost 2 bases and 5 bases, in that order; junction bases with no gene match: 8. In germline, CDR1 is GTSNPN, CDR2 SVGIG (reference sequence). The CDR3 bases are TGTGCCTGGAGTCCTCAGGGGACAGCTTATGGCTACACCTTC. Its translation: CAWSPQGTAYGYTF.

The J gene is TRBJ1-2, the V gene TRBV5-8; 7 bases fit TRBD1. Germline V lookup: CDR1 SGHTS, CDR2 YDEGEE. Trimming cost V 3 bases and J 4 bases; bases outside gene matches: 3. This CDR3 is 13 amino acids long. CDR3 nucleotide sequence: TGTGCCAGCAGCTCAGGGACAGTCTATGGCTACACCTTC. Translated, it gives CASSSGTVYGYTF.

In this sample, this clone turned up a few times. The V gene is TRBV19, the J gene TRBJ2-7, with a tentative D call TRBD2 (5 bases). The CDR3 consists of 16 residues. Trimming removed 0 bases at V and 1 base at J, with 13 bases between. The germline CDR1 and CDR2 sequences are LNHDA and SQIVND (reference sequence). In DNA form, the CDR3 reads TGTGCCAGTAGTATAGATCTATCGGGGAGTTCCTACGAGCAGTACTTC. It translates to CASSIDLSGSSYEQYF.

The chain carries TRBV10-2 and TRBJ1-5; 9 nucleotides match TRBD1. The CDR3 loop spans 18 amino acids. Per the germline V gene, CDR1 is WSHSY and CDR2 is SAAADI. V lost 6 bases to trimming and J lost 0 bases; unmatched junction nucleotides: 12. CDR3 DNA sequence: TGCGCCAGCAGGGAGGACAGGGGCGTATTCTATAGCAATCAGCCCCAGCATTTT. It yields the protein CASREDRGVFYSNQPQHF.

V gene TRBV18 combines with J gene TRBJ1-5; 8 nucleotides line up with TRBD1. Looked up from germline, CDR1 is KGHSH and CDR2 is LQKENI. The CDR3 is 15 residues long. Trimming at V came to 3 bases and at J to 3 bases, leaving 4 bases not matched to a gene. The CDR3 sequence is CASSPGQAYNQPQHF. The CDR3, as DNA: TGTGCCAGCTCACCGGGACAGGCATACAATCAGCCCCAGCATTTT. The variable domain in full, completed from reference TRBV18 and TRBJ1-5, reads NAGVMQNPRHLVRRRGQEARLRCSPMKGHSHVYWYRQLPEEGLKFMVYLQKENIIDESGMPKERFSAEFPKEGPSILRIQQVVRGDSAAYFCASSPGQAYNQPQHFGDGTRLSIL.

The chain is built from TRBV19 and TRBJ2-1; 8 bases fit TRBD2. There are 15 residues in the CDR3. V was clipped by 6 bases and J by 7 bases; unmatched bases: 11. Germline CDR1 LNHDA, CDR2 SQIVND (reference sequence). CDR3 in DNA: TGTGCCAGTAGGATCGGGGGGGCCGAGGGGAATGAGCAGTTCTTC. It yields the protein CASRIGGAEGNEQFF.

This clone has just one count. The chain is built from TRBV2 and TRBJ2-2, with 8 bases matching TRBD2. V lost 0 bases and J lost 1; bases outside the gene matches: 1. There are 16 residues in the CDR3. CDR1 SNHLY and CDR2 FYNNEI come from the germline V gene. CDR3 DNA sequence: TGTGCCAGCAGTGAAGCGGGACTAGTGAACACCGGGGAGCTGTTTTTT. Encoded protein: CASSEAGLVNTGELFF.

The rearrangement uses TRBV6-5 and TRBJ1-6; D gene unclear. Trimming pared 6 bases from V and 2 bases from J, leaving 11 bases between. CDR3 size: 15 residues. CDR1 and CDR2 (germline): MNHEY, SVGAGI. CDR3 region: CASRLQYTYNSPLHF. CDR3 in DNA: TGTGCCAGCAGATTACAGTACACCTATAATTCACCCCTCCACTTT.

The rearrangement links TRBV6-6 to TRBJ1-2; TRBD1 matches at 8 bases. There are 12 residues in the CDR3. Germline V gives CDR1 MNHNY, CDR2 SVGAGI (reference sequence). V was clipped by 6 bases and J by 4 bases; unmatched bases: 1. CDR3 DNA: TGTGCCAGCAGGGGGACAGGCTATGGCTACACCTTC. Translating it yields CASRGTGYGYTF.

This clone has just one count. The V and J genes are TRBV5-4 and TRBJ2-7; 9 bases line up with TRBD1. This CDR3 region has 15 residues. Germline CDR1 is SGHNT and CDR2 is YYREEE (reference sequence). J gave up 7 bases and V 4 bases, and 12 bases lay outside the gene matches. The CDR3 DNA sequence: TGTGCCAGCAGCCACACGGGACAGGGAGCGTGGGAGCAGTACTTC. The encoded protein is CASSHTGQGAWEQYF.

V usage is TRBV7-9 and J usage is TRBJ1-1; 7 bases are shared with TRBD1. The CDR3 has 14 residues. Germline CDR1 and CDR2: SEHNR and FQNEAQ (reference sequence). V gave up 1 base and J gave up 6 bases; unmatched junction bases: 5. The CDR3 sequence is CASSLGTGRPEAFF. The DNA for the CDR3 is TGTGCCAGCAGCTTAGGGACAGGCAGACCTGAAGCTTTCTTT.

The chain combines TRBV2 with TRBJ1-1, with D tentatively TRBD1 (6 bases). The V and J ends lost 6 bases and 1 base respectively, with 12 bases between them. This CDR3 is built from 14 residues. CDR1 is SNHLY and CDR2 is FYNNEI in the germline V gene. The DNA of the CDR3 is TGTGCCAGCAGCGCACAGGGTACGAACACTGAAGCTTTCTTT. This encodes CASSAQGTNTEAFF.

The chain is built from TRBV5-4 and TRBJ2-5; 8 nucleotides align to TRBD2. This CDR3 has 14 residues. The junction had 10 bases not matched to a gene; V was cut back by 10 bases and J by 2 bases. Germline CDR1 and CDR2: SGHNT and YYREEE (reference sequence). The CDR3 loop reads CAGGGGPRQETQYF. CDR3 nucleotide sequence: TGTGCCGGTGGCGGGGGGCCGAGGCAAGAGACCCAGTACTTC.

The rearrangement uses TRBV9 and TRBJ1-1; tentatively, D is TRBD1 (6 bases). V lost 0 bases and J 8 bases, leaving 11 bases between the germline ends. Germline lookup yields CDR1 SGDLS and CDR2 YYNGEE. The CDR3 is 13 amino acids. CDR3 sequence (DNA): TGTGCCAGCAGCGTAGGGCCGACAGGCGAAGCTTTCTTT. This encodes CASSVGPTGEAFF.